Below, 26 T cell receptor beta chains from the same sample are listed, as sequenced in a study of T cells after yellow fever vaccination. TCRdb recomputed calls from the 5' RACE reads with MiXCR, one row per CDR3 protein. The data contain around 300,000 distinct CDR3 sequences, roughly 4.3% of them singletons. Material: PBMCs, obtained 5 days after the yellow fever booster vaccination. The receptors originated from a man between 18 and 35 years old who received the YFV17D yellow fever vaccine.

V and J are TRBV5-1 and TRBJ2-7, with TRBD1 as a possible D gene (6 bases). Looked up from germline, CDR1 is SGHRS and CDR2 is YFSETQ. The CDR3 runs to 14 residues. Trimming removed 5 bases from V and 2 bases from J, with 14 bases in between. CDR3 sequence (DNA): TGCGCCAGCAGGACACAGGGTTCCACCTACGAGCAGTACTTC. Translation: CASRTQGSTYEQYF.

This clonotype was counted ten times or more. V usage is TRBV15 and J usage is TRBJ2-3, with 7 bases lining up with TRBD2. Germline V CDR1 and CDR2: LNHNV, YYDKDF (reference sequence). There are 15 residues in the CDR3. Losses at the gene ends were 3 bases for V and 2 bases for J; bases not matched to a gene: 5. CDR3 loop: CATSSSAGLTDTQYF. As DNA, the CDR3 is TGTGCCACCAGCAGCTCAGCGGGGCTCACAGATACGCAGTATTTT. The whole variable domain, filled in from reference TRBV15 and TRBJ2-3, reads DAMVIQNPRYQVTQFGKPVTLSCSQTLNHNVMYWYQQKSSQAPKLLFHYYDKDFNNEADTPDNFQSRRPNTSFCFLDIRSPGLGDTAMYLCATSSSAGLTDTQYFGPGTRLTVL.

This clonotype was detected many times. The rearrangement links TRBV4-1 to TRBJ2-5, with 10 bases fitting TRBD1. The CDR3 has 15 residues. Per germline, CDR1 MGHRA and CDR2 YSYEKL. Unmatched junction bases numbered 7, after V lost 5 bases and J lost 4 bases. The DNA of the CDR3 is TGCGCCAGCAGCGAGGACAGGGGGAAAGCAGAGACCCAGTACTTC. Translated, it gives CASSEDRGKAETQYF.

In this sample, this clonotype turned up a few times. The V call is TRBV3-1, the J call TRBJ2-5; TRBD1 is a possible D gene (6 bases). The CDR3 runs to 14 residues. The germline V and J ends were trimmed by 3 bases and 0 bases, with 8 bases remaining between them. Germline V lookup: CDR1 LGHDT, CDR2 YNNKEL (reference sequence). CDR3 nucleotide sequence: TGTGCCAGCAGCCACGGGACATACCAAGAGACCCAGTACTTC. Protein product: CASSHGTYQETQYF.

This clonotype occurred a few times. The chain uses TRBV5-1 and TRBJ2-5, with TRBD1 identical over 9 bases. CDR1 SGHRS and CDR2 YFSETQ come from the germline V gene. The junction had 10 bases not matched to a gene; V was cut back by 6 bases and J by 4 bases. The CDR3 spans 15 residues. CDR3 protein: CASNELQGAGETQYF. CDR3 nucleotide sequence: TGCGCCAGCAACGAGCTACAGGGGGCGGGAGAGACCCAGTACTTC.

This clonotype is medium-sized (0.01 to 0.1%) by share. This sequence joins TRBV2 and TRBJ2-2, with D perhaps matching TRBD1 (6 bases). Germline assignment: CDR1 SNHLY and CDR2 FYNNEI. Trimming removed 3 bases at V and 4 bases at J, with 6 bases between. This CDR3 has 13 residues. CDR3 nucleotide sequence: TGTGCCAGCAGTGACAGGGGCACCGGGGAGCTGTTTTTT. Its protein is CASSDRGTGELFF.

This CDR3 is CASSPPNSYYNEQFF. The DNA of the CDR3 is TGTGCCAGCTCACCTCCAAACAGCTACTACAATGAGCAGTTCTTC. V and J are TRBV18 and TRBJ2-1; no definite D call. CDR3 length: 15 residues. Trimming took 3 bases from V and 3 from J, leaving 12 bases between them. Looked up from germline, CDR1 is KGHSH and CDR2 is LQKENI.

This clonotype was observed at least ten times. The rearrangement uses TRBV7-9 and TRBJ2-7; 7 bases agree with TRBD1. The CDR3 runs to 15 residues. V shed 5 bases and J 2 bases; nucleotides not matched to a gene: 9. Germline CDR1 and CDR2: SEHNR and FQNEAQ (reference sequence). DNA for the CDR3: TGTGCCAGCAGCGCACGGGACAGAGTCCCCTACGAGCAGTACTTC. It translates to CASSARDRVPYEQYF.

About this clonotype: Because the CDR3's place on the DNA is in doubt, the DNA is left out and the CDR3 is given as listed by TCRdb. The chain links TRBV6-5 to TRBJ2-2; TRBD1 is the table's D call and was not checked against the DNA. Germline V gene data show CDR1 as MNHEY and CDR2 as SVGAGI. The CDR3 is 15 residues long, counting both termini. CDR3 sequence reads: CASSYSKRDPGSCFF.

This clonotype was seen repeatedly, ten times or more. This sequence joins TRBV5-1 and TRBJ2-1; perhaps TRBD2 as D (5 bases). The CDR3 runs 15 residues. Germline CDR1 is SGHRS and CDR2 is YFSETQ. Deletions cut 2 bases from V and 0 bases from J, with 9 bases between. The CDR3: CASSLFRDSYNEQFF. CDR3 DNA: TGCGCCAGCAGCTTATTCCGGGACTCCTACAATGAGCAGTTCTTC.

This clonotype occurred many times. The chain links TRBV4-1 to TRBJ2-3; 12 bases are a match to TRBD2. The CDR3 consists of 17 residues. The V gene's germline CDR1 is MGHRA and CDR2 YSYEKL. The V segment lost 4 bases and the J segment 3 bases; nucleotides outside the gene matches: 8. CDR3: CASSRATGLAGTDTQYF. The DNA for the CDR3 is TGCGCCAGCAGCCGAGCGACCGGACTAGCGGGGACAGATACGCAGTATTTT.

This clonotype was seen a few times. This chain links TRBV10-2 with TRBJ2-5; TRBD2 might be the D (5 bases). Germline V gives CDR1 WSHSY, CDR2 SAAADI. V was trimmed by 8 bases and J by 5 bases, leaving 15 bases between them. The CDR3 has 13 residues. The CDR3 sequence: CASGGLSKETQYF. CDR3 nucleotides: TGCGCCAGCGGAGGACTTAGCAAGGAGACCCAGTACTTC.

In its sample, this clonotype was seen many times. The rearrangement uses TRBV9 and TRBJ1-2; TRBD1 is a possible D gene (6 bases). Germline V gives CDR1 SGDLS, CDR2 YYNGEE. The ends were cut back, 4 bases at V and 0 bases at J, with 13 bases in the middle. The CDR3 is 15 amino acids. Here the CDR3 reads CASSQDSLANYGYTF. CDR3 nucleotide sequence: TGTGCCAGCAGCCAGGACAGCTTAGCTAACTATGGCTACACCTTC.

This chain links TRBV4-2 with TRBJ2-3, with 12 bases matching TRBD2. Losses at the gene ends were 1 base for V and 3 bases for J; bases not matched to a gene: 8. Germline assignment: CDR1 LGHNA and CDR2 YNFKEQ. This CDR3 is built from 18 residues. This CDR3 reads CASSQGATSGGSTDTQYF. CDR3 DNA: TGTGCCAGCAGCCAAGGCGCGACTAGCGGGGGTTCGACAGATACGCAGTATTTT.

This clonotype was counted at least ten times. The chain employs TRBV7-9 and TRBJ2-5; D not certain. Germline V gene lookup returns CDR1 SEHNR and CDR2 FQNEAQ (reference sequence). V shed 1 base and J shed 1 base, with 4 bases lying between them. The CDR3 contains 13 residues. CDR3 sequence (DNA): TGTGCCAGCAGCTTAGGCTTCCAAGAGACCCAGTACTTC. It is translated as CASSLGFQETQYF.

This clonotype was detected ten times or more. The chain uses TRBV6-5 and TRBJ1-2; no reliable D call. Germline lookup yields CDR1 MNHEY and CDR2 SVGAGI. V was shortened by 6 bases and J by 4 bases, with 15 bases between the two germline ends. This CDR3 has 14 amino acids. The CDR3 spells CASSYRAEIYGYTF. In nucleotides, the CDR3 is TGTGCCAGCAGCTACCGTGCAGAAATCTATGGCTACACCTTC.

This clonotype was counted at least ten times. The CDR3 sequence: CASSYSRTSKTQYF. The CDR3 nucleotides are TGTGCCAGCAGTTACTCGAGGACCAGTAAGACCCAGTACTTC. This chain uses TRBV6-2 or TRBV6-3 with TRBJ2-5; no firm D call. V dropped 0 bases and J dropped 6 bases, with 11 bases sitting between them. The CDR3 consists of 14 residues. Per germline, CDR1 MNHEY and CDR2 SVGEGT.

This rearrangement joins TRBV25-1 to TRBJ2-5, with 8 nucleotides matching TRBD1. This CDR3 contains 13 residues. J lost 3 bases, V lost 4 bases, and 1 base had no gene match. Looked up from germline, CDR1 is MGHDK and CDR2 is SYGVNS. CDR3 residues: CASSGTGKETQYF. The CDR3 region has the DNA TGTGCCAGCAGTGGGACAGGGAAAGAGACCCAGTACTTC.

There are many counts of this clonotype. This chain uses TRBV7-2 with TRBJ1-2; D is perhaps TRBD1 (5 bases). CDR3 length equals 13 residues. Germline-derived CDR1 and CDR2 are SGHTA and FQGNSA. V lost 5 bases, J lost 3 bases, and 10 bases lay in between. The CDR3 nucleotides are TGTGCCAGCAGCCCCCCGGGACACTATGGCTACACCTTC. Residues: CASSPPGHYGYTF. Drawing the rest from reference TRBV7-2 and TRBJ1-2, the complete variable domain is GAGVSQSPSNKVTEKGKDVELRCDPISGHTALYWYRQSLGQGLEFLIYFQGNSAPDKSGLPSDRFSAERTGGSVSTLTIQRTQQEDSAVYLCASSPPGHYGYTFGSGTRLTVV.

The table lists this clonotype with a count of one. Given a much more abundant clone one base away, this may be a read error. The V and J genes are TRBV5-1 and TRBJ2-5; 10 nucleotides align to TRBD2. The CDR3 has 15 amino acids. Trimming at V came to 1 base and at J to 5 bases, leaving 5 bases not matched to a gene. Germline V gene lookup returns CDR1 SGHRS and CDR2 YFSETQ. CDR3 nucleotides: TGCGCCAGCAGCTTGACTACTAGCGGGAATGAGACCCAGTACTTC. Amino acids: CASSLTTSGNETQYF.

This clonotype was seen many times. The chain joins TRBV29-1 to TRBJ1-1, with a tentative D call TRBD1 (6 bases). Germline values: CDR1 SQVTM, CDR2 ANQGSEA. The CDR3 is made up of 13 amino acids. V was cut by 6 bases and J by 0 bases, with 11 bases left in between. The CDR3, as DNA: TGCAGCGTGGCCGGGGGCCTGAACACTGAAGCTTTCTTT. Its protein product is CSVAGGLNTEAFF.

This clonotype was counted many times. The J gene is TRBJ2-2, the V gene TRBV5-1; 12 bases are shared with TRBD2. CDR3 length: 16 residues. The V gene's germline CDR1 is SGHRS and CDR2 YFSETQ. V was pared by 4 bases and J by 1 base, with 2 bases of the junction left unmatched. CDR3 bases: TGCGCCAGCAGCCTACTAGCGGGGGGGAACACCGGGGAGCTGTTTTTT. Protein product: CASSLLAGGNTGELFF.

CDR3 bases: TGCGCCAGCAGCCAGTTGAAGGCCGGGTGGGTGAACACTGAAGCTTTCTTT. Protein product: CASSQLKAGWVNTEAFF. This chain joins TRBV4-1 and TRBJ1-1, with unresolved D. The germline gives CDR1 MGHRA, CDR2 YSYEKL. The CDR3 contains 17 residues. V was cut by 3 bases and J by 0 bases, with 17 bases left in between.

This clonotype was counted ten times or more. The chain is built from TRBV4-2 and TRBJ1-6; D remains unclear. The germline V gene encodes CDR1 LGHNA and CDR2 YNFKEQ. V was cut by 0 bases and J by 10 bases, with 10 bases left in between. The CDR3 covers 14 residues. The CDR3 DNA is TGTGCCAGCAGCCAAGATTACGGTGGGTCACCCCTCCACTTT. This sequence encodes CASSQDYGGSPLHF.

The chain has TRBV5-1 and TRBJ2-1; 13 bases map to TRBD2. After removal of 1 base from V and 8 bases from J, the junction contained 6 bases not matched to a gene. The germline CDR1 and CDR2 sequences are SGHRS and YFSETQ. The CDR3 consists of 16 residues. CDR3 bases: TGCGCCAGCAGCTTGTGGGGACTAGCGGGGCTCGATGAGCAGTTCTTC. Translation: CASSLWGLAGLDEQFF.

This clonotype showed up many times. The rearrangement uses TRBV6-5 and TRBJ2-3; D remains unclear. Deletions cut 0 bases from V and 8 bases from J, with 3 bases between. This CDR3 is 11 amino acids long. Germline-derived CDR1 and CDR2 are MNHEY and SVGAGI. CDR3 bases: TGTGCCAGCAGTTACTCTTTTACGCAGTATTTT. This codes for CASSYSFTQYF.